What follows are 31 T cell receptor beta chains derived from one specimen sequenced in a study of neurological immune-mediated disorders. In TCRdb, the 5' RACE reads were re-called with MiXCR into one record per CDR3 protein. This sample has fewer than 90,000 distinct CDR3 sequences; 5.2% occur once, and the top ten carry about 8%. The sample taken for sequencing was PBMCs. The receptors were sampled from a young man with multiple sclerosis.

This clonotype was picked up many times. The chain links TRBV5-5 to TRBJ1-4; D might be TRBD1 (6 bases). This CDR3 comprises 16 residues. The V gene lost 2 bases and the J gene lost 0 bases, with 11 bases spanning the gap. Germline loops: CDR1 SGHKS, CDR2 YYEKEE (reference sequence). This CDR3 reads CASSFNQGSTNEKLFF. The DNA of the CDR3 is TGTGCCAGCAGCTTTAACCAGGGGTCAACTAATGAAAAACTGTTTTTT.

This clonotype was counted at least ten times. The gene calls are TRBV25-1 and TRBJ2-1, with 12 nucleotides matching TRBD2. There are 16 residues in the CDR3. The ends lost 4 bases at V and 8 bases at J; junction bases unmatched: 9. Per germline, CDR1 MGHDK and CDR2 SYGVNS. CDR3 residues: CASSAITSGRFDEQFF. The CDR3 coding sequence is TGTGCCAGCAGTGCCATTACTAGCGGGAGGTTCGATGAGCAGTTCTTC.

This clonotype has just a few counts. The V gene is TRBV20-1, the J gene TRBJ2-1, with 8 nucleotides matching TRBD1. This CDR3 spans 14 amino acids. V trimming: 3 bases; J trimming: 3 bases; junction bases outside the gene matches: 4. Germline V gene data show CDR1 as DFQATT and CDR2 as SNEGSKA (reference sequence). The CDR3 DNA sequence: TGCAGTGCTAGGGCAGGGACAGGCTACAATGAGCAGTTCTTC. Residues: CSARAGTGYNEQFF.

This chain joins TRBV5-1 and TRBJ2-7; D may correspond to TRBD1 or TRBD2 (5 bases each). The V end lost 3 bases, the J end lost 5 bases, and 9 bases lay between the germline ends. This CDR3 is 12 amino acids long. CDR1 and CDR2 from the germline V gene are SGHRS and YFSETQ. The CDR3 here is CASSWGFDEQYF. The CDR3 DNA is TGCGCCAGCAGCTGGGGGTTCGACGAGCAGTACTTC.

This clonotype was counted between two and nine times. A read error may explain this, as a much larger clone is one base away. The chain joins TRBV10-3 to TRBJ2-3, with D perhaps matching TRBD2 (7 bases). CDR1 is ENHRY and CDR2 is SYGVKD in the germline V gene. The V end lost 3 bases, the J end lost 9 bases, and 16 bases lay between the germline ends. This CDR3 region has 14 residues. The CDR3 DNA reads TGTGCCATCAGTGAAGCAAGAGGGGGGGCCACGCAGTATTTT. It specifies CAISEARGGATQYF.

The table lists this clonotype with a few counts. J is TRBJ2-5 and V is TRBV6-6, with 11 bases fitting TRBD2. The V gene's germline CDR1 is MNHNY and CDR2 SVGAGI (reference sequence). J lost 4 bases, V lost 0 bases, and 7 bases had no gene match. The CDR3 consists of 17 residues. The CDR3 here is CASSYSASGRKGETQYF. CDR3 nucleotides: TGTGCCAGCAGTTACTCGGCTAGCGGGAGGAAGGGAGAGACCCAGTACTTC.

This clonotype was seen repeatedly, ten times or more. The J gene is TRBJ1-2, the V gene TRBV5-1; TRBD1 matches 10 bases. Germline loops: CDR1 SGHRS, CDR2 YFSETQ. The CDR3 spans 16 residues. Unmatched junction bases numbered 9, after V lost 0 bases and J lost 7 bases. In nucleotides, the CDR3 is TGCGCCAGCAGCTTGGAGGGACAGGGGACTTCGGGTGGCTACACCTTC. The encoded protein is CASSLEGQGTSGGYTF.

The sample holds many counts of this clonotype. V and J are TRBV24-1 and TRBJ2-1; 7 bases are shared with TRBD1. V shed 9 bases, J shed 3 bases, and the junction held 7 bases outside the gene matches. The germline CDR1 and CDR2 sequences are KGHDR and SFDVKD. This CDR3 comprises 14 residues. This CDR3 reads CATQFRDSYNEQFF. CDR3 nucleotide sequence: TGTGCCACCCAGTTCCGGGACAGCTACAATGAGCAGTTCTTC.

This clonotype was observed at least ten times. This chain connects TRBV10-2 to TRBJ1-5; D not resolved. The CDR3 spans 14 residues. V lost 0 bases to trimming and J lost 3 bases, with 6 bases between them. The germline CDR1 and CDR2 sequences are WSHSY and SAAADI. The CDR3 loop is CASSESGPNQPQHF. CDR3 bases: TGCGCCAGCAGTGAGTCCGGACCCAATCAGCCCCAGCATTTT.

This clonotype was observed many times. V and J are TRBV5-6 and TRBJ2-7; possible D gene TRBD1, 5 bases. V was trimmed by 6 bases and J by 3 bases, leaving 13 bases between them. This CDR3 spans 13 amino acids. CDR1 is SGHDT, CDR2 YYEEEE, per germline. CDR3 sequence reads: CASTTRENYEQYF. The CDR3 DNA is TGTGCCAGCACCACCAGGGAAAACTACGAGCAGTACTTC.

This clonotype appeared many times. The rearrangement links TRBV15 to TRBJ2-1; D not resolved. Germline values: CDR1 LNHNV, CDR2 YYDKDF (reference sequence). CDR3 size: 14 residues. Trimming removed 8 bases at V and 0 bases at J, with 11 bases between. CDR3 amino acids: CATGGVGSYNEQFF. CDR3 bases: TGTGCCACCGGTGGGGTGGGCTCCTACAATGAGCAGTTCTTC.

This clonotype was seen repeatedly, ten times or more. CDR3 nucleotides: TGTGCCAGCAGTTACGAGCTCTTCAACTCTGGAAACACCATATATTTT. This translates into CASSYELFNSGNTIYF. V gene TRBV6-2 or TRBV6-3 combines with J gene TRBJ1-3; D gene unclear. The germline V gene has CDR1 MNHEY and CDR2 SVGEGT. The V end was cut by 2 bases, the J end by 0 bases, with 11 bases between. This CDR3 spans 16 amino acids.

This clonotype was observed a few times. A junction boundary mismatches the germline segment, possibly from a read error. The gene calls are TRBV20-1 and TRBJ1-5; weak D call: TRBD1 (5 bases). Germline V CDR1 and CDR2: DFQATT, SNEGSKA (reference sequence). CDR3 length: 15 residues. CDR3 residues: CSAPINVGEAQPQNF. CDR3 in DNA: TGCAGTGCGCCGATCAATGTGGGGGAGGCTCAGCCCCAGAATTTT.

At least ten counts were recorded for this clonotype. The chain recombines TRBV5-1 with TRBJ2-1; 8 bases are shared with TRBD1. With V trimmed by 1 base and J by 4 bases, 7 bases remained unmatched. CDR3 length: 16 residues. The germline V gene encodes CDR1 SGHRS and CDR2 YFSETQ. The CDR3 DNA is TGCGCCAGCAGCTTGCTCGGGCAGGGGGCGTACAATGAGCAGTTCTTC. It is translated as CASSLLGQGAYNEQFF.

This clonotype was recorded many times. V and J are TRBV5-1 and TRBJ1-1; the match to TRBD1 covers 7 bases. The junction had 6 bases not matched to a gene; V was cut back by 4 bases and J by 3 bases. Looked up from germline, CDR1 is SGHRS and CDR2 is YFSETQ. The CDR3 sequence is 14 residues long. Written as DNA, the CDR3 is TGCGCCAGCAGCCCCCGGACAGGTTACACTGAAGCTTTCTTT. This encodes CASSPRTGYTEAFF.

This clonotype has ten or more counts. CDR3 bases: TGCAGTGCTAGACACCTACAGGGTTCTAACTATGGCTACACCTTC. Its translation is CSARHLQGSNYGYTF. The rearrangement uses TRBV20-1 and TRBJ1-2; maybe TRBD1 (6 bases). The V and J ends lost 2 bases and 0 bases respectively, with 13 bases between them. This CDR3 is built from 15 residues. In germline, CDR1 is DFQATT, CDR2 SNEGSKA (reference sequence).

This clonotype has a count of ten or more. V usage is TRBV5-1 and J usage is TRBJ1-2; 7 bases map to TRBD1. The CDR3 totals 15 residues. Germline CDR1 and CDR2: SGHRS and YFSETQ. Unmatched junction bases numbered 6, after V lost 2 bases and J lost 2 bases. As DNA, the CDR3 is TGCGCCAGCAGCTTAACCACAGGGGTAAACTATGGCTACACCTTC. Amino acid sequence: CASSLTTGVNYGYTF. The full variable domain, its missing parts supplied by reference TRBV5-1 and TRBJ1-2, is KAGVTQTPRYLIKTRGQQVTLSCSPISGHRSVSWYQQTPGQGLQFLFEYFSETQRNKGNFPGRFSGRQFSNSRSEMNVSTLELGDSALYLCASSLTTGVNYGYTFGSGTRLTVV.

This clonotype was seen ten or more times. V gene TRBV27 combines with J gene TRBJ2-1; no reliable D call. Germline V gene lookup returns CDR1 MNHEY and CDR2 SMNVEV (reference sequence). CDR3 size: 13 residues. Trimming cost V 3 bases and J 7 bases, with 10 bases left between them. CDR3 sequence reads: CASSFDARNEQFF. For the CDR3, the DNA is TGTGCCAGCAGTTTCGACGCGAGGAATGAGCAGTTCTTC.

The CDR3 region is CATSRDAGLVPGLYF. The DNA for the CDR3 is TGTGCCACCAGCAGAGATGCCGGACTAGTTCCGGGTTTATACTTC. This chain joins TRBV15 and TRBJ2-7; 7 nucleotides match TRBD2. J was trimmed by 13 bases and V by 0 bases; bases with no gene match: 15. Germline loops: CDR1 LNHNV, CDR2 YYDKDF (reference sequence). There are 15 residues in the CDR3.

The V and J genes are TRBV19 and TRBJ2-2; D possibly corresponds to TRBD2 (5 bases). CDR3 size: 15 residues. CDR1 is LNHDA, CDR2 SQIVND, per germline (reference sequence). V was trimmed by 6 bases and J by 0 bases, leaving 11 bases between them. CDR3: CASSGLNSNTGELFF. CDR3 coding DNA: TGTGCCAGTAGCGGACTGAATTCGAACACCGGGGAGCTGTTTTTT. Based on the CDR3 plus reference TRBV19 and TRBJ2-2, the full variable domain is DGGITQSPKYLFRKEGQNVTLSCEQNLNHDAMYWYRQDPGQGLRLIYYSQIVNDFQKGDIAEGYSVSREKKESFPLTVTSAQKNPTAFYLCASSGLNSNTGELFFGEGSRLTVL.

This clonotype was found many times. This sequence joins TRBV12-3 or TRBV12-4 and TRBJ2-4; 11 bases are a match to TRBD2. CDR3 length equals 16 residues. With V trimmed by 5 bases and J by 9 bases, 12 bases remained unmatched. The CDR3 spells CASSAQRLAGFSIQYF. CDR3 bases: TGTGCCAGCAGTGCCCAACGACTAGCGGGGTTTAGCATTCAGTACTTC.

This clonotype was found a few times. The rearrangement links TRBV27 to TRBJ1-5; 10 bases are a match to TRBD1. With V trimmed by 7 bases and J by 1 base, 1 base remained unmatched. From germline, CDR1 is MNHEY and CDR2 SMNVEV (reference sequence). The CDR3 sequence is 14 residues long. The CDR3 DNA is TGTGCCAGCAAGGACAGGGGGAGCAATCAGCCCCAGCATTTT. Its protein is CASKDRGSNQPQHF.

This clonotype was seen ten or more times. This chain links TRBV5-1 with TRBJ2-2, with no clear D. Trimming left V 0 bases short and J 1 base short, with 7 bases between. The germline CDR1 and CDR2 sequences are SGHRS and YFSETQ. The CDR3 has 15 amino acids. The CDR3 loop reads CASSLEPQNTGELFF. In DNA, the CDR3 is TGCGCCAGCAGCTTGGAACCGCAGAACACCGGGGAGCTGTTTTTT.

Many counts were recorded for this clonotype. J is TRBJ2-7 and V is TRBV29-1, with 8 bases identical to TRBD2. Germline V gene sequence: CDR1 SQVTM, CDR2 ANQGSEA. This CDR3 region has 14 residues. The V segment lost 7 bases and the J segment 0 bases; nucleotides outside the gene matches: 8. The chain's CDR3 is CSAGRRGVSYEQYF. The CDR3 DNA sequence: TGCAGCGCGGGGCGGCGGGGGGTCTCCTACGAGCAGTACTTC.

This clonotype was observed at least ten times. CDR3 bases: TGTGCCAGCAGCCCTATACAGAACACTGAAGCTTTCTTT. This codes for CASSPIQNTEAFF. The chain couples TRBV7-6 to TRBJ1-1; D unresolved. This CDR3 comprises 13 residues. Trimming left V 5 bases short and J 1 base short, with 8 bases between. Germline lookup yields CDR1 SGHVS and CDR2 FNYEAQ.

Many counts were recorded for this clonotype. The rearrangement joins TRBV7-3 to TRBJ1-1, with 8 bases that match TRBD1. CDR3 length equals 16 residues. J lost 0 bases, V lost 5 bases, and 8 bases had no gene match. CDR1 is SGHTA, CDR2 FQGTGA, per germline. CDR3 DNA sequence: TGTGCCAGCAGCCCCGGACAGGGAAAAATGAACACTGAAGCTTTCTTT. As protein: CASSPGQGKMNTEAFF. Variable domain in full (rest from reference TRBV7-3 and TRBJ1-1): GAGVSQTPSNKVTEKGKYVELRCDPISGHTALYWYRQSLGQGPEFLIYFQGTGAADDSGLPNDRFFAVRPEGSVSTLKIQRTERGDSAVYLCASSPGQGKMNTEAFFGQGTRLTVV.

This clonotype has a count of ten or more. The chain carries TRBV20-1 and TRBJ2-7, with 8 bases aligning to TRBD1. V trimming: 0 bases; J trimming: 0 bases; junction bases outside the gene matches: 7. The length of the CDR3 is 16 residues. Germline lookup yields CDR1 DFQATT and CDR2 SNEGSKA (reference sequence). The CDR3 sequence: CSARDRAGTGSYEQYF. Written as DNA, the CDR3 is TGCAGTGCTAGAGATCGGGCCGGGACAGGCTCCTACGAGCAGTACTTC.

This clonotype was detected ten times or more. The chain combines TRBV11-2 with TRBJ1-5; no clear D gene. Per the germline V gene, CDR1 is SGHAT and CDR2 is FQNNGV. This CDR3 has 13 amino acids. The V gene lost 2 bases and the J gene lost 5 bases, with 7 bases spanning the gap. The CDR3 is CASSLIEDQPQHF. For the CDR3, the DNA is TGTGCCAGCAGCTTAATTGAGGATCAGCCCCAGCATTTT.

This clonotype was seen repeatedly, ten times or more. The germline gene is not matched at one end of the junction; a read error may be the cause. CDR3 nucleotides: TGTGCCAGCAGTGAGGGACAGGGGTTATCACCCCTCAACTTT. It codes for CASSEGQGLSPLNF. The chain carries TRBV25-1 and TRBJ1-6; 10 positions match TRBD1. Germline CDR1 MGHDK, CDR2 SYGVNS. The CDR3 length is 14 residues.

This clonotype was detected many times. This chain joins TRBV5-1 and TRBJ1-2, with 7 bases aligning to TRBD1. With V trimmed by 2 bases and J by 8 bases, 3 bases remained unmatched. Per the germline V gene, CDR1 is SGHRS and CDR2 is YFSETQ. The CDR3 contains 12 residues. For the CDR3, the DNA is TGCGCCAGCAGCTTCCAGGGACAGGGCTACACCTTC. This codes for CASSFQGQGYTF.

This clonotype was counted ten times or more. The chain combines TRBV5-1 with TRBJ2-4, with 9 bases lining up with TRBD2. The V gene's germline CDR1 is SGHRS and CDR2 YFSETQ. The CDR3 has 14 residues. V lost 5 bases, J lost 5 bases, and 5 bases stayed unmatched. The CDR3 here is CASRATSGQNIQYF. In nucleotides, the CDR3 is TGCGCCAGCAGGGCGACTAGCGGCCAAAACATTCAGTACTTC.